This record concerns one T cell receptor (beta chain) sequence. Profiling relied on immunoSEQ multiplex PCR, and the TCRdb table lists in-frame clones only, not all of them. The sample yields 200,000 to 300,000 clones, roughly 89% seen once. The sample originates from a study of blood T cell repertoires in COVID-19. About the research overall: In each case, the material was cDNA or gDNA derived from T cells, B-cell-depleted T cells, or PBMCs.

The V gene's germline CDR1 is SGHTA and CDR2 FQGNSA. CDR3 size: 18 residues. V lost 5 bases and J lost 0; bases outside the gene matches: 11. The rearrangement links TRBV7-2 to TRBJ2-1, with 9 bases aligning to TRBD2. Sequenced material: PBMCs or T cells enriched from blood (not recorded which). The origin of this receptor is a woman aged 25 to 39 who had recovered from COVID-19. The CDR3 DNA is TGTGCCAGCAGCCCCCAGGGGTTTAGCGGGAGCTCCTACAATGAGCAGTTCTTC. It is translated as CASSPQGFSGSSYNEQFF.